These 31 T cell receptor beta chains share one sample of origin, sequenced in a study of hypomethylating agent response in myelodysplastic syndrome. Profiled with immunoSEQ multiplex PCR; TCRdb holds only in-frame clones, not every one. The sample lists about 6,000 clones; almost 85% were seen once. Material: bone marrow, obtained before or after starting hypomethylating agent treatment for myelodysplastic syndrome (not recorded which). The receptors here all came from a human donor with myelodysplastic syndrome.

CDR3 loop: CASRPLDKGLTGELFF. DNA for the CDR3: TGTGCCAGTAGACCCTTGGACAAGGGACTTACCGGGGAGCTGTTTTTT. The chain employs TRBV19 and TRBJ2-2; D may be TRBD2 (6 bases). The CDR3 extends over 16 amino acids. V lost 6 bases and J 5 bases, leaving 19 bases between the germline ends. Germline CDR1 LNHDA, CDR2 SQIVND (reference sequence).

DNA for the CDR3: TGTGCCAGCAGTACCGAAGGGGTCAAAGCCAAAAACATTCAGTACTTC. Protein sequence: CASSTEGVKAKNIQYF. This rearrangement joins TRBV5-6 to TRBJ2-4; possibly TRBD1 for D (5 bases). The V gene lost 5 bases and the J gene lost 0 bases, with 15 bases spanning the gap. Per germline, CDR1 SGHDT and CDR2 YYEEEE. This CDR3 contains 16 residues.

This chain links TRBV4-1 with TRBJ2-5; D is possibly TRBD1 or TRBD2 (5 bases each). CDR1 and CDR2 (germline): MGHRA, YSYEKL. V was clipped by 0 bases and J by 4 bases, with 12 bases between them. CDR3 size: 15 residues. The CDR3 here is CASSQDTGTGETQYF. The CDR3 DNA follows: TGCGCCAGCAGCCAAGATACGGGGACGGGAGAGACCCAGTACTTC.

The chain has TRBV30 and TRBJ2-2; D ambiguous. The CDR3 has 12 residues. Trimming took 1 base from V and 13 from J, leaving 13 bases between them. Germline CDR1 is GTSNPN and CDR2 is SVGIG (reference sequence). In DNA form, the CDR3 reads TGTGCCTGGAGTGCCTCCCCGCCGGGGCTGTTTTTT. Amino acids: CAWSASPPGLFF.

The CDR3: CATSRDKGGSLYYGYTF. The CDR3 DNA reads TGTGCCACCAGCAGAGATAAGGGAGGGTCCCTCTACTATGGCTACACCTTC. The chain employs TRBV15 and TRBJ1-2; D unresolved. CDR3 size: 17 residues. Per germline, CDR1 LNHNV and CDR2 YYDKDF (reference sequence). The V gene lost 0 bases and the J gene lost 3 bases, with 17 bases spanning the gap. Full variable domain (missing parts from reference TRBV15 and TRBJ1-2): DAMVIQNPRYQVTQFGKPVTLSCSQTLNHNVMYWYQQKSSQAPKLLFHYYDKDFNNEADTPDNFQSRRPNTSFCFLDIRSPGLGDTAMYLCATSRDKGGSLYYGYTFGSGTRLTVV.

The CDR3, as DNA: TGTGCCAGCAGCTCACGGGAAGCGAACACAGATACGCAGTATTTT. Amino acid sequence: CASSSREANTDTQYF. The V call is TRBV7-9, the J call TRBJ2-3; weak D call: TRBD2 (5 bases). Looked up from germline, CDR1 is SEHNR and CDR2 is FQNEAQ (reference sequence). Trimming removed 4 bases at V and 2 bases at J, with 13 bases between. There are 15 residues in the CDR3.

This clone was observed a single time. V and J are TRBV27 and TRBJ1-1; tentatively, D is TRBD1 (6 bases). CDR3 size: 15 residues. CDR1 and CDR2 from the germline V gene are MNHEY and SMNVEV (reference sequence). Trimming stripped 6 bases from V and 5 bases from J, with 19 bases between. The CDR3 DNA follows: TGTGCCAGCAGCCATTTCGGGGGCGCGGGGACTGAAGCTTTCTTT. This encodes CASSHFGGAGTEAFF.

For the CDR3, the DNA is TGCGCCAGCAGCGAGTCCGGGACTAGCTTCGGTACGCAGTATTTT. Protein product: CASSESGTSFGTQYF. The genes are TRBV5-1 and TRBJ2-3, with TRBD2 matching over 9 bases. Germline V gene lookup returns CDR1 SGHRS and CDR2 YFSETQ. The trim removed 4 bases at V and 8 bases at J, leaving 11 bases unmatched. This CDR3 is built from 15 residues.

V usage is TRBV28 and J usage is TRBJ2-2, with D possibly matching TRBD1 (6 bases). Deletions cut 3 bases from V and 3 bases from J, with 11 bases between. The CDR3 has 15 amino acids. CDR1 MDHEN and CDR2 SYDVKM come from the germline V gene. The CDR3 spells CASSLQGTHTGELFF. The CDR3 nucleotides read TGTGCCAGCAGTTTGCAGGGGACACACACCGGGGAGCTGTTTTTT.

CDR3 sequence: CASSDPRTEETQYF. CDR3 in DNA: TGTGCCAGCAGTGATCCTAGGACAGAAGAGACCCAGTACTTC. This chain connects TRBV25-1 to TRBJ2-5, with D possibly TRBD1 on 6 matching bases. The CDR3 totals 14 residues. Trimming pared 3 bases from V and 3 bases from J, leaving 11 bases between. The V gene's germline CDR1 is MGHDK and CDR2 SYGVNS.

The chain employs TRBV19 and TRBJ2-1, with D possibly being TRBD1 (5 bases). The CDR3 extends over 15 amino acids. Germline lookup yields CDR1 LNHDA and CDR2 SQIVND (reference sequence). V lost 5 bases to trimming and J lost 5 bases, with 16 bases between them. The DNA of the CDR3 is TGTGCCAGTAGTCTTCGGTCAGGGTGGCACAATGAGCAGTTCTTC. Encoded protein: CASSLRSGWHNEQFF.

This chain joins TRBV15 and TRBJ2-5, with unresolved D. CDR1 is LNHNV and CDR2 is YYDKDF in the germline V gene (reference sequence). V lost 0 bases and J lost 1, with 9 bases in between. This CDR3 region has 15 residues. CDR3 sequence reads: CATSRDLRFQETQYF. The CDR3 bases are TGTGCCACCAGCAGAGATCTACGGTTCCAAGAGACCCAGTACTTC.

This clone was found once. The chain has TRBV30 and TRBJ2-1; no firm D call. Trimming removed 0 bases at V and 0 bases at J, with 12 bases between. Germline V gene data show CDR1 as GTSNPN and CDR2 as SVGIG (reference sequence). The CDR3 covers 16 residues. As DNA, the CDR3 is TGTGCCTGGAGTGTACTAAGGGCTAGCTCCTACAATGAGCAGTTCTTC. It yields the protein CAWSVLRASSYNEQFF.

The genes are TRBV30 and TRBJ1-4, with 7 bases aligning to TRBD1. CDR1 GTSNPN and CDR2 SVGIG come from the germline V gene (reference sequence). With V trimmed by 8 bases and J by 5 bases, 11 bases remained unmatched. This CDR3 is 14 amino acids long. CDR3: CAASEGQPNEKLFF. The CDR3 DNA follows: TGTGCCGCATCCGAGGGACAGCCGAATGAAAAACTGTTTTTT.

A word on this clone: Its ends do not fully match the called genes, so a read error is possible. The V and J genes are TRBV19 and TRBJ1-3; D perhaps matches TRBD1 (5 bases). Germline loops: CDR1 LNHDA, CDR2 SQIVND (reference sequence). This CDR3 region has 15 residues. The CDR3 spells CASQVRGRSGNTIYF. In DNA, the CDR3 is TGTGCCAGTCAAGTCCGGGGACGGTCTGGCAACACCATATATTTT.

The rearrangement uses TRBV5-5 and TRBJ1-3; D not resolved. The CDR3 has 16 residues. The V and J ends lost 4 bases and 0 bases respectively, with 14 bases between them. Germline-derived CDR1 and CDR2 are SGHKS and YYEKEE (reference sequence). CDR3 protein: CASSPAVSVSGNTIYF. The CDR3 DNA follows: TGTGCCAGCAGCCCGGCGGTAAGCGTCTCTGGAAACACCATATATTTT.

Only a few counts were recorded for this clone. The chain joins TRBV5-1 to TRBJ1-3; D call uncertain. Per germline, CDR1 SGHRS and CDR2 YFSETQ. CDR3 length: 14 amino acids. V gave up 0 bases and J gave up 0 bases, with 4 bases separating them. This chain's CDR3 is CASSLDGSGNTIYF. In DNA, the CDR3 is TGCGCCAGCAGCTTGGACGGCTCTGGAAACACCATATATTTT.

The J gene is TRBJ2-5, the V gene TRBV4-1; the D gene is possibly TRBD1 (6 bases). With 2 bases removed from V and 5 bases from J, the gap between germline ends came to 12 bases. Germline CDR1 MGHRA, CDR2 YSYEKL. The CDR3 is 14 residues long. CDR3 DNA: TGCGCCAGCAGCCAACAGGGGACGAGGGAGACCCAGTACTTC. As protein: CASSQQGTRETQYF.

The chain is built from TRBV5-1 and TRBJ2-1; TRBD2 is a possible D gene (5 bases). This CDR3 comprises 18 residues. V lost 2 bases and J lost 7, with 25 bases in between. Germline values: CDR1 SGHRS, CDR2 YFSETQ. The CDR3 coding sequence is TGCGCCAGCAGCTTTATCGGAATGAGAGGTCAACGAGGGAATGAGCAGTTCTTC. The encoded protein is CASSFIGMRGQRGNEQFF.

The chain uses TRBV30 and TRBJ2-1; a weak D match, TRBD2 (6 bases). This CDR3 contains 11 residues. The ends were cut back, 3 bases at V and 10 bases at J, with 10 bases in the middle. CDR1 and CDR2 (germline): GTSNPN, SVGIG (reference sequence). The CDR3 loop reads CAWRPLAEQFF. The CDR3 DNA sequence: TGTGCCTGGAGGCCCCTAGCGGAGCAGTTCTTC.

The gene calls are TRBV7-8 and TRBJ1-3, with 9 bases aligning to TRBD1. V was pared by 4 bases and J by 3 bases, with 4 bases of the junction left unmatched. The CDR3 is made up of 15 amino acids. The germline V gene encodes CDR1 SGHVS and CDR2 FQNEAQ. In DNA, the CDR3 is TGTGCCAGCAGCTCAACAGGGGGCAGTGGAAACACCATATATTTT. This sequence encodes CASSSTGGSGNTIYF.

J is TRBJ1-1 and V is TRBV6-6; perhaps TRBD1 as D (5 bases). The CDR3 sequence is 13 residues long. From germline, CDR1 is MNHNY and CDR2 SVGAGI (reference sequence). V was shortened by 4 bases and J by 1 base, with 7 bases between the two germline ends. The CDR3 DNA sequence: TGTGCCAGCAGTTTTGGGGCGAACACTGAAGCTTTCTTT. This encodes CASSFGANTEAFF.

CDR3 residues: CASSLMPVTARGSGYTF. CDR3 nucleotides: TGTGCCAGCAGCTTAATGCCGGTAACAGCCCGGGGGTCTGGCTACACCTTC. The genes are TRBV7-3 and TRBJ1-2, with D possibly matching TRBD1 (5 bases). Germline CDR1 SGHTA, CDR2 FQGTGA. The CDR3 is 17 amino acids. Trimming removed 1 base at V and 7 bases at J, with 22 bases between.

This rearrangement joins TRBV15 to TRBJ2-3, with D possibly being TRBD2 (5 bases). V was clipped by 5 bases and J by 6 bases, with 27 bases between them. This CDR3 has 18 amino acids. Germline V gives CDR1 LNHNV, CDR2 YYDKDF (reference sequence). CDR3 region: CATSLEVRGLAPGDTQYF. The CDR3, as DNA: TGTGCCACCAGCCTAGAGGTCCGAGGGCTAGCCCCGGGGGATACGCAGTATTTT. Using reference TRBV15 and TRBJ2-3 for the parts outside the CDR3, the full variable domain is DAMVIQNPRYQVTQFGKPVTLSCSQTLNHNVMYWYQQKSSQAPKLLFHYYDKDFNNEADTPDNFQSRRPNTSFCFLDIRSPGLGDTAMYLCATSLEVRGLAPGDTQYFGPGTRLTVL.

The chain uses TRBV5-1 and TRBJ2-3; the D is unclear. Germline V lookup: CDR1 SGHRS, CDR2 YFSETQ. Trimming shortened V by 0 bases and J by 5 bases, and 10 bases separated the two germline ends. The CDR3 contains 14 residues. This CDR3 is CASSLDSPVDTQYF. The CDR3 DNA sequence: TGCGCCAGCAGCTTGGACAGCCCGGTAGATACGCAGTATTTT.

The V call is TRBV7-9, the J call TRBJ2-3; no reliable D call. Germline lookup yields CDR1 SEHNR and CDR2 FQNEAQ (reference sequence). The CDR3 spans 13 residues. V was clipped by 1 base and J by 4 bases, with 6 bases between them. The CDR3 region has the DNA TGTGCCAGCAGCTTAGAAACGGCAGATACGCAGTATTTT. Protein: CASSLETADTQYF.

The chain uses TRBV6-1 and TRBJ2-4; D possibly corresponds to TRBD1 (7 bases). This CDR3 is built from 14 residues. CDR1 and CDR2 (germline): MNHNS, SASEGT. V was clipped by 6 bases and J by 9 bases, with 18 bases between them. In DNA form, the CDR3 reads TGTGCCAGCAGGGATACCCAGGGGGGAGGCATTCAGTACTTC. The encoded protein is CASRDTQGGGIQYF.

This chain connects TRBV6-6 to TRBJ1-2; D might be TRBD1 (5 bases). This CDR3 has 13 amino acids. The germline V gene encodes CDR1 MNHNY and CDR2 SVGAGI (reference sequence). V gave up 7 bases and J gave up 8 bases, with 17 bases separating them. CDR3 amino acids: CASNPGQGGGYTF. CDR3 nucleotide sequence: TGTGCCAGCAATCCGGGGCAGGGTGGCGGCTACACCTTC.

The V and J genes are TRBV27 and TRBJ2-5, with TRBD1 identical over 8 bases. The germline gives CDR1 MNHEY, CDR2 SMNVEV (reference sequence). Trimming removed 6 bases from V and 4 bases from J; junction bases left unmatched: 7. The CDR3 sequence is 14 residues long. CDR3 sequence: CASSLDRGTETQYF. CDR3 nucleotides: TGTGCCAGCAGCCTCGACAGGGGAACAGAGACCCAGTACTTC.

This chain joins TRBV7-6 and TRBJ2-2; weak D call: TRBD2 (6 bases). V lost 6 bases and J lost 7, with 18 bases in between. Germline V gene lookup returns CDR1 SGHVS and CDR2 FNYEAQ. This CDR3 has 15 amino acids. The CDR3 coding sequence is TGTGCCAGCAGTCCCCTGTCGGGGGTAGGCGGGGAGCTGTTTTTT. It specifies CASSPLSGVGGELFF.

The CDR3 is CASSPGPQGGPGELFF. In nucleotides, the CDR3 is TGTGCCAGCAGCCCCGGACCCCAGGGTGGGCCCGGGGAGCTGTTTTTT. This chain links TRBV7-3 with TRBJ2-2, with D perhaps matching TRBD1 (5 bases). The CDR3 has 16 residues. V dropped 5 bases and J dropped 6 bases, with 19 bases sitting between them. CDR1 and CDR2 from the germline V gene are SGHTA and FQGTGA.